The sequence of this TCR beta chain was determined in a study of T cells in Graves' hyperthyroidism and ophthalmopathy. Study-wide results and limits: Onset of ophthalmopathy came a median roughly 6.5 months after the model predicted it. Blood samples included most of the expanded thyroid clonotypes exceeding 0.001.

Newly diagnosed hyperthyroidism patients aged 18 to 65 years had disease lasting under 2 months. A patient was excluded if there was uncontrolled infection, other autoimmune disease, pregnancy or lactation. This clonotype was detected ten times or more. The antigen is not known. Using RNA transcripts as the source, TCR beta CDR3 regions were amplified. Using the HTBI primer set, a first-round RT-PCR was run on the TCR CDR3. TCRdb reanalysed the multiplex PCR reads using MiXCR and keeps one entry per CDR3 protein. The sample comprises tens of thousands of distinct CDR3 sequences, 45% of which are singletons, and 9% to 12% rests with the top ten. The sample taken for sequencing was blood. The receptor's source is a woman in her 30s with Graves' hyperthyroidism.

The DNA of the CDR3 is TGTGCCAGCACCCCAGTGGGGGCGGAGAGGGAGACCCAGTACTTC. Translating gives CASTPVGAERETQYF. The chain carries TRBV6-5 and TRBJ2-5; perhaps TRBD1 as D (6 bases). This CDR3 spans 15 amino acids. CDR1 is MNHEY and CDR2 is SVGAGI in the germline V gene. V was shortened by 7 bases and J by 5 bases, with 20 bases between the two germline ends.